This is a list of T cell receptor beta chains from one sample in a study of blood T cell repertoires in COVID-19. Sequencing was performed with immunoSEQ multiplex PCR; in TCRdb, only in-frame clones are kept and a portion is missing. The table lists about 80,000 clones, roughly 79% of them singletons, with around a sixth in the top ten. The specimen was peripheral blood. The source of these receptors is a human donor in a cohort sampled during active COVID-19. Both conserved end residues are part of each CDR3. A D gene is named only where the DNA matches it firmly. Clone sizes are given selectively: once, few, many, or a class where the clone is expanded.

d_call	v_call	j_call	cdr3_length	clone_size	cdr3_aa	cdr3_nt
TRBD2	TRBV19	TRBJ2-2	16	once	CASSMGLAGGTGELFF	TGTGCCAGTAGTATGGGACTAGCGGGAGGAACCGGGGAGCTGTTTTTT
TRBD2	TRBV7-9	TRBJ2-5	14	-	CASSFDGGQETQYF	TGTGCCAGCAGCTTCGACGGGGGGCAAGAGACCCAGTACTTC
-	TRBV2	TRBJ2-7	15	-	CASSDPWGRGYEQYF	TGTGCCAGCAGTGATCCTTGGGGCAGGGGTTACGAGCAGTACTTC
-	TRBV2	TRBJ1-3	14	few	CASSEEAGGNTIYF	TGTGCCAGCAGTGAAGAGGCAGGCGGAAACACCATATATTTT
-	TRBV9	TRBJ2-5	15	-	CASSVAPSGMETQYF	TGTGCCAGCAGCGTAGCTCCCTCGGGGATGGAGACCCAGTACTTC
TRBD2	TRBV11-2	TRBJ2-3	18	-	CASSSTVGSGGRLDTQYF	TGTGCCAGCAGCTCTACCGTAGGGTCGGGAGGCCGCCTAGATACGCAGTATTTT
-	TRBV19	TRBJ1-2	14	many	CASSFDSSNYGYTF	TGTGCCAGTAGTTTCGACAGTTCTAACTATGGCTACACCTTC
TRBD1	TRBV28	TRBJ2-7	14	-	CASSSATGWSEQYF	TGTGCCAGCAGTTCGGCGACAGGGTGGTCCGAGCAGTACTTC
TRBD2	TRBV10-2	TRBJ2-3	14	-	CASRELAGVDTQYF	TGCGCCAGCAGAGAACTAGCGGGAGTAGATACGCAGTATTTT
-	TRBV7-6	TRBJ1-1	15	-	CASSLEAELNTEAFF	TGTGCCAGCAGCTTAGAAGCCGAGTTGAACACTGAAGCTTTCTTT